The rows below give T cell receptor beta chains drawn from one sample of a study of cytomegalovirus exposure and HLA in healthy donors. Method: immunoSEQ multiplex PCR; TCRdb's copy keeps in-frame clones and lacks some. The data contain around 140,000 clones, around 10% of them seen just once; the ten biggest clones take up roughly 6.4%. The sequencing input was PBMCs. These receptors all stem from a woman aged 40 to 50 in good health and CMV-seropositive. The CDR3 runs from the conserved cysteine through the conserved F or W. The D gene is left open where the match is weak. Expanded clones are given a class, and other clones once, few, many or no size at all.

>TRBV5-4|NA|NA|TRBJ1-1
TGTGCCATAGGACAGCCCAACACTGAAGCTTTCTTT
CAIGQPNTEAFF
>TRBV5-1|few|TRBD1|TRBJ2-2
TGCGCCAGCAGCTTGGGGGGACAGACCGGGGAGCTGTTTTTT
CASSLGGQTGELFF
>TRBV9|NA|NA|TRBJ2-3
TGTGCCAGCAGCCCGAGACAGGCTGCAGATACGCAGTATTTT
CASSPRQAADTQYF
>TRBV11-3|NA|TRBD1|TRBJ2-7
TGTGCCAGCAGCTTGGAAACAGGGGTCGAGCAGTACTTC
CASSLETGVEQYF
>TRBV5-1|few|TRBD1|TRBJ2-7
TGCGCCAGCAGCGGGGGACAGGGTCACGACGAGCAGTACTTC
CASSGGQGHDEQYF
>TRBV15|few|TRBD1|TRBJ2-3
TGTGCCACCAGCAGATCCGGACAGGGGGCAGATACGCAGTATTTT
CATSRSGQGADTQYF
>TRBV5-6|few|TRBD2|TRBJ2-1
TGTGCCAGCAGCTTTGGAAGCGGGGACCTGGGTCAGTTCTTC
CASSFGSGDLGQFF
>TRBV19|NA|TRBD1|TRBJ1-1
TGTGCCAGCGGTGACAGGGTCCCTGAAGCTTTCTTT
CASGDRVPEAFF
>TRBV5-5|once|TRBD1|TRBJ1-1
TGTGCCAGCAGCGTTGTCCCGGGACAGGGTTCTGAAGCTTTCTTT
CASSVVPGQGSEAFF
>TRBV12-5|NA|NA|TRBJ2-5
TGTGCTAGTGGTTTGTCCAGTTGGAGCCAAGAGACCCAGTACTTC
CASGLSSWSQETQYF
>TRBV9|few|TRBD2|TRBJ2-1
TGTGCCAGCAGCCCAAGACTAGCGGGATTCTCCTACAATGAGCAGTTCTTC
CASSPRLAGFSYNEQFF
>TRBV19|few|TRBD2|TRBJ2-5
TGTGCCAGTAGTATGCGGAAAATTCTACTAGCGGGGGAAGAGACCCAGTACTTC
CASSMRKILLAGEETQYF
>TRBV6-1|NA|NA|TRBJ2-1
TGTGCCAGCAGTATACAGGGAGGGGACGATGAGCAGTTCTTC
CASSIQGGDDEQFF
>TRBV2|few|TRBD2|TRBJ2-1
TGTGCCAGCAGTGAAGGGTGGGGGACTAGCGCTTACAATGAGCAGTTCTTC
CASSEGWGTSAYNEQFF
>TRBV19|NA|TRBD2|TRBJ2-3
TGTGCCAGTAACTCTAGCGGTAGCACAGATACGCAGTATTTT
CASNSSGSTDTQYF
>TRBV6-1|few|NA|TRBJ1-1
TGTGCCAGCAGACAACTAGAGAACACTGAAGCTTTCTTT
CASRQLENTEAFF